Sequencing of this TCR beta chain was carried out in a study of cytomegalovirus exposure and HLA in healthy donors (dated by TCRdb to 2016 to 2017). With regard to the full study: A later analysis indicated that the 130 or so validation repertoires were generated on the platform also employed for the approximately 690 repertoires of the first cohort. The study was designed to test whether signatures of past pathogen exposure could be identified by cataloging public T cell receptors. In addition to the first cohort of 666 subjects, a separate validation cohort of approximately 120 different subjects was used. High-throughput TCR immunosequencing, statistical association of individual TCRs with disease status, and machine learning were combined to predict cytomegalovirus infection status.

From the germline V gene (reference sequence), CDR1 is MNHNY and CDR2 is SVGAGI. V loses 2 bases, J loses 5 bases, and the germline ends lie 10 bases apart. From the cysteine through the phenylalanine, the CDR3 covers 15 amino acids. Here the CDR3 DNA is all that survives: 45 bases in frame from base 1. Library method: the immunoSEQ multiplex PCR assay. For the original study's pipeline: A statistical classification framework was built for diagnosing cytomegalovirus status from the catalog of TCR beta chain sequences. Held by TCRdb, this immuneACCESS table contains in-frame sequences only and omits some clones. Under half of the omission traces to an unresolved V gene where checked; the cause of the rest is unknown. That table gives V, J and clone size, and the DNA gave D and trimming. The sample yields about 190,000 clones; approximately 85% were counted once. The biggest ten clones account for about 1.5% of the sample.

Turning to this clone: Which antigen it targets is not known. The input lacks base qualities; no much larger clone sits a single base away.

Findings and caveats that apply to the study as a whole: The study gave a list of about 160 TCR beta chains associated with cytomegalovirus. In vitro tests confirmed that three of the cytomegalovirus-associated TCR beta chains recognize cytomegalovirus antigens. In a later analysis, TCRs clustered in the first cohort were found to also tend to co-occur in the approximately 120 validation repertoires, with roughly 93% of cluster scores above 0. According to the authors, the approach could potentially be generalized to other disease states and immunological phenotypes. A later analysis had no HLA typing for the validation cohort, so co-occurrence there was scored across all 110 or so repertoires. In both the original and validation cohorts, the classifier was reported to diagnose cytomegalovirus status with high specificity and sensitivity. Most TCR sequences were seen in very few donors, while some public TCRs were found in many individuals.

Separate from the approximately 700-subject first cohort, the validation cohort of 120 subjects was the group to which the donors belonged. The chain uses TRBV6-6 and TRBJ1-6; a tentative D call is TRBD1 (5 bases match). This sequence originates from a woman younger than 35 in good health and CMV-seronegative. The sample taken for sequencing was PBMCs. This receptor carries the CDR3 CASSYPQGHNSPLHF. The base sequence is TGTGCCAGCAGTTACCCGCAGGGTCATAATTCACCCCTCCACTTT.